The following is a T cell receptor (beta chain) sequence with its context. Its antigen remains unidentified. Assay used: immunoSEQ multiplex PCR; TCRdb lists only in-frame clones, some missing. The table includes tens of thousands of clones, less than 90% detected once. Time point in this sample: week 47, end of study. Doses consisted of 300 ug of mutant IDH1 20-mer peptide each, paired with topical imiquimod. This sample stems from a study of a mutant IDH1 vaccine in newly diagnosed glioma. Study summary: Vaccines began 4-6 weeks after radiotherapy alone, or with temozolomide cycles. V12 corresponded to week 35 and V13 to week 47.

The CDR3 runs 15 residues. V lost 0 bases and J 2 bases, leaving 11 bases between the germline ends. The V gene's germline CDR1 is SGDLS and CDR2 YYNGEE. This TCR was sampled from a woman in her forties or fifties with glioma. The sample here was PBMCs, taken from a glioma patient whose treatment included an IDH1 peptide vaccine. The genes are TRBV9 and TRBJ1-2; D not certain. The CDR3 nucleotides are TGTGCCAGCAGCGTAGCGGCTTCTTCAAACTATGGCTACACCTTC. Its protein product is CASSVAASSNYGYTF.